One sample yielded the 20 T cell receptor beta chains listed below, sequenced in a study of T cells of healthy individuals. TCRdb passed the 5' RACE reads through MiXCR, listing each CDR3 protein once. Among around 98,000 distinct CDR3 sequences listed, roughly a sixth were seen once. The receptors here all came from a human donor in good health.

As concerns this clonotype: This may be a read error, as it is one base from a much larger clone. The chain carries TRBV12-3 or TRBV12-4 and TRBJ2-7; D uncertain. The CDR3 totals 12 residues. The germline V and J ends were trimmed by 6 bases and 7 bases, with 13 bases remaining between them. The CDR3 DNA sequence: TGTGCCAGCAGCCACCGAGGCAATGAGCAGTACTTC. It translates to CASSHRGNEQYF.

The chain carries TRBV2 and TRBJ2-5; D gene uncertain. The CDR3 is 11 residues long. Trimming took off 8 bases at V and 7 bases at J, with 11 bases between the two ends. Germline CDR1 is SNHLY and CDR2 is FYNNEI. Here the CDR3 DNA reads TGTGCCAGCTCATCCATGCGGACCCAGTACTTC. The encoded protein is CASSSMRTQYF.

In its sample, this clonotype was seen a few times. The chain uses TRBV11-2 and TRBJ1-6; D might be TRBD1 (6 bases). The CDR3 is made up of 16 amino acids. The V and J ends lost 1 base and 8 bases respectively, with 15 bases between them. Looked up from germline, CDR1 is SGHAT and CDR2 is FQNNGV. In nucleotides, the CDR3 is TGTGCCAGCAGCTTAGTAGGCAGGGGCATAGATTCACCCCTCCACTTT. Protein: CASSLVGRGIDSPLHF. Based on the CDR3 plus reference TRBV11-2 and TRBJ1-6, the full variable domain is EAGVAQSPRYKIIEKRQSVAFWCNPISGHATLYWYQQILGQGPKLLIQFQNNGVVDDSQLPKDRFSAERLKGVDSTLKIQPAKLEDSAVYLCASSLVGRGIDSPLHFGNGTRLTVT.

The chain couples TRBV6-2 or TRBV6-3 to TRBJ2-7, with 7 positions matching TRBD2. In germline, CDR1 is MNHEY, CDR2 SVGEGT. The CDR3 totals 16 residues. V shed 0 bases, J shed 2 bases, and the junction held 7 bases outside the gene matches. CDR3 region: CASSYSNWGGAYEQYF. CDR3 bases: TGTGCCAGCAGTTACTCGAACTGGGGGGGAGCCTACGAGCAGTACTTC.

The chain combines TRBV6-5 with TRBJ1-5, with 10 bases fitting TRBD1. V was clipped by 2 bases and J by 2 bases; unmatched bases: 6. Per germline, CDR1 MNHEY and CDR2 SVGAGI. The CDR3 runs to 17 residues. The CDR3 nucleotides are TGTGCCAGCAGTTACGGGACAGGGGCGATCGGCAATCAGCCCCAGCATTTT. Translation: CASSYGTGAIGNQPQHF.

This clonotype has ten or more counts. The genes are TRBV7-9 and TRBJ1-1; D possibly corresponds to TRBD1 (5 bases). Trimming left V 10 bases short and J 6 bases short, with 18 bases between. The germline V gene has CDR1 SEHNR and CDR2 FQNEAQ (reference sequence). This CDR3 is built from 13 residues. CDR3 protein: CAIGRGGVPEAFF. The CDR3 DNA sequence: TGTGCCATCGGGAGAGGAGGGGTCCCTGAAGCTTTCTTT.

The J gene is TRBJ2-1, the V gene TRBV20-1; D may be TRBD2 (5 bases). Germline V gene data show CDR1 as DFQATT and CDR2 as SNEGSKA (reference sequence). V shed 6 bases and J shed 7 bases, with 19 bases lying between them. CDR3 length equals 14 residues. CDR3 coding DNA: TGCAGTGCCCTCGGCGGAGGTAGTGTGAATGAGCAGTTCTTC. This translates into CSALGGGSVNEQFF.

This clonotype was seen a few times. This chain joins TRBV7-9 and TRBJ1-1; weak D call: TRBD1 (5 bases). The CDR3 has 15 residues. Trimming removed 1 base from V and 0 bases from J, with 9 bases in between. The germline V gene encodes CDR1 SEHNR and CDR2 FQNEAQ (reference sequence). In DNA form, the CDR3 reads TGTGCCAGCAGCTTAGGCCAGGGTCTGAACACTGAAGCTTTCTTT. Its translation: CASSLGQGLNTEAFF. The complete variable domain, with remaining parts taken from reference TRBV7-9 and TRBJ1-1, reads DTGVSQNPRHKITKRGQNVTFRCDPISEHNRLYWYRQTLGQGPEFLTYFQNEAQLEKSRLLSDRFSAERPKGSFSTLEIQRTEQGDSAMYLCASSLGQGLNTEAFFGQGTRLTVV.

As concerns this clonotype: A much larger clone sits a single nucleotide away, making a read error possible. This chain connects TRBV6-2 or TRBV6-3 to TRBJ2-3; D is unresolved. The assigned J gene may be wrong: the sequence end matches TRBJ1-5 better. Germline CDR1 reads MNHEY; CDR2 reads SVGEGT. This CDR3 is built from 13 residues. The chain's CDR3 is CASSSEGRDTQHF. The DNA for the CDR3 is TGTGCCAGCAGTTCCGAGGGTCGCGATACGCAGCATTTT.

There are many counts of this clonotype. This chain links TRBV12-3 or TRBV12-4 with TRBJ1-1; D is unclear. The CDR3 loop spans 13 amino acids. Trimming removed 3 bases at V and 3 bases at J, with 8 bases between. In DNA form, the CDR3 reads TGTGCCAGCAGTTTGGGTGGTGACACTGAAGCTTTCTTT. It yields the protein CASSLGGDTEAFF.

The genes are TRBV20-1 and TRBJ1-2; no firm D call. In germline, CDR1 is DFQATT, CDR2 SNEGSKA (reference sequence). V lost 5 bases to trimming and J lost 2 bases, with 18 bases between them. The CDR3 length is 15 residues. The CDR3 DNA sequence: TGCAGTGCTTCCACTTCCCCACAGAAGAACTATGGCTACACCTTC. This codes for CSASTSPQKNYGYTF.

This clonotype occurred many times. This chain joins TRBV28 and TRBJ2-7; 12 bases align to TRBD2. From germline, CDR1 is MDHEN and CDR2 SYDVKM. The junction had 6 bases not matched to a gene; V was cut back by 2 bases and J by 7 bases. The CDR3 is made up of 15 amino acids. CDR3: CASSLRTSGAEEQYF. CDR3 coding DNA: TGTGCCAGCAGTTTAAGGACTAGCGGGGCAGAAGAGCAGTACTTC.

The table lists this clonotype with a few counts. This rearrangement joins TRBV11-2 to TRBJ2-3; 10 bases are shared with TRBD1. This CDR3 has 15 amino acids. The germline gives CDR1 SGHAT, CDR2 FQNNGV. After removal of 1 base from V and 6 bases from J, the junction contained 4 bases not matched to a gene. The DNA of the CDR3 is TGTGCCAGCAGCTTAGGTCCGGGACAGGGGGATACGCAGTATTTT. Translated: CASSLGPGQGDTQYF.

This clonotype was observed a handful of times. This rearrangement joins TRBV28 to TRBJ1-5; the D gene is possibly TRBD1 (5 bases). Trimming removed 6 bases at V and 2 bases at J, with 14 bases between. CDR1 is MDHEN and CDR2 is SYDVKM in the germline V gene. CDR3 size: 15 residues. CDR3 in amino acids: CASSYRLRGNQPQHF. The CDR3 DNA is TGTGCCAGCAGCTACAGGCTCCGGGGCAATCAGCCCCAGCATTTT.

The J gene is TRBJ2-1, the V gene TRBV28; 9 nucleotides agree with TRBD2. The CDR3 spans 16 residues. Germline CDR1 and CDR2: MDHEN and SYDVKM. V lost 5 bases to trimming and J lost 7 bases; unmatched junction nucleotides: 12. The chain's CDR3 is CASSPPTSGTVNEQFF. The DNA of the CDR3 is TGTGCCAGCAGTCCGCCGACTAGCGGAACCGTGAATGAGCAGTTCTTC.

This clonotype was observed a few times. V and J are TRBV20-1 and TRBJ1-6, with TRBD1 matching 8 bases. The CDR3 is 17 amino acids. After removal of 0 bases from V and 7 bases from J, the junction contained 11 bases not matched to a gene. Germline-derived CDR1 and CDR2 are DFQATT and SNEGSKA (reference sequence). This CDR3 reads CSARDPGQAGMNSPLHF. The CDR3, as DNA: TGCAGTGCTAGAGACCCGGGACAGGCGGGGATGAATTCACCCCTCCACTTT.

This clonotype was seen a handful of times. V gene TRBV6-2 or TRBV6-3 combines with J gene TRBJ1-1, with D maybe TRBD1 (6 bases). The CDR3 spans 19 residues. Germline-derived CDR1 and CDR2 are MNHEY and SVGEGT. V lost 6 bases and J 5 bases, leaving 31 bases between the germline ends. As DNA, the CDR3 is TGTGCCAGCAGCCACCTAGGGACCACAGGGACGAGGGCAAAAACTGAAGCTTTCTTT. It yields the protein CASSHLGTTGTRAKTEAFF.

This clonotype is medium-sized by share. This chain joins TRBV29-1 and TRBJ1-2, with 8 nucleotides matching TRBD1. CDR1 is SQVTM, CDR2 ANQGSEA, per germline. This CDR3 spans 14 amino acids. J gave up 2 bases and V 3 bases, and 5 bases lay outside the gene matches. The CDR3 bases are TGCAGCGTTGATCGGACAGGGCCCAACTATGGCTACACCTTC. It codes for CSVDRTGPNYGYTF.

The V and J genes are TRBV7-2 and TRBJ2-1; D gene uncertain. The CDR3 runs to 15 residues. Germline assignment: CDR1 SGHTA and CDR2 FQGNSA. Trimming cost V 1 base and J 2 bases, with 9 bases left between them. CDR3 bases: TGTGCCAGCAGCTTAGGGACGAATCCCTACAATGAGCAGTTCTTC. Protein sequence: CASSLGTNPYNEQFF. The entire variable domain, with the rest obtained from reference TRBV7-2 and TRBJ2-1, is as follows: GAGVSQSPSNKVTEKGKDVELRCDPISGHTALYWYRQSLGQGLEFLIYFQGNSAPDKSGLPSDRFSAERTGGSVSTLTIQRTQQEDSAVYLCASSLGTNPYNEQFFGPGTRLTVL.

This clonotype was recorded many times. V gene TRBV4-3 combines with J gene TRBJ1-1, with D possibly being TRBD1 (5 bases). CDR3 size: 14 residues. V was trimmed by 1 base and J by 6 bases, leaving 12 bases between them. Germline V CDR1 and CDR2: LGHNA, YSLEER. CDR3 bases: TGCGCCAGCAGCCAAGTGGGGGGGGACGCTGAAGCTTTCTTT. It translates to CASSQVGGDAEAFF.